The 17 T cell receptor beta chains below all came from one sample that was sequenced in a study of chemoradiotherapy in HPV16-positive cancers. The method was immunoSEQ multiplex PCR; TCRdb's version includes in-frame clones alone and lacks a portion of them. The sample includes several thousand clones, about 88% of them seen just once. The starting material was tumor tissue, obtained from a patient who underwent chemoradiotherapy. These receptors all stem from a human donor with HPV-associated anogenital cancer.

CDR3 in amino acids: CASSFGGQASNQPQHF. The CDR3 DNA reads as TGTGCCAGCAGCTTCGGAGGACAGGCCTCCAATCAGCCCCAGCATTTT. V usage is TRBV7-2 and J usage is TRBJ1-5; 7 nucleotides align to TRBD1. The CDR3 consists of 16 residues. The trim removed 3 bases at V and 3 bases at J, leaving 8 bases unmatched. From germline, CDR1 is SGHTA and CDR2 FQGNSA.

J is TRBJ1-1 and V is TRBV5-6, with 7 bases matching TRBD1. There are 13 residues in the CDR3. Germline CDR1 and CDR2: SGHDT and YYEEEE. Trimming cost V 4 bases and J 10 bases; bases outside gene matches: 10. Written as DNA, the CDR3 is TGTGCCAGCAGCCTTGGGACAGTAGAAAGAGCTTTCTTT. Its protein is CASSLGTVERAFF.

This chain links TRBV5-6 with TRBJ2-3, with D possibly being TRBD2 (6 bases). Per germline, CDR1 SGHDT and CDR2 YYEEEE. CDR3 length: 15 amino acids. V gave up 0 bases and J gave up 3 bases, with 11 bases separating them. The CDR3 DNA sequence: TGTGCCAGCAGCTTGGACGGGAGTGGTACAGATACGCAGTATTTT. Translating it yields CASSLDGSGTDTQYF.

This rearrangement joins TRBV5-6 to TRBJ2-5, with a possible D match to TRBD1 (6 bases). The CDR3 totals 14 residues. Deletions cut 4 bases from V and 4 bases from J, with 14 bases between. Germline V lookup: CDR1 SGHDT, CDR2 YYEEEE. CDR3 region: CASSPAGAGETQYF. Written as DNA, the CDR3 is TGTGCCAGCAGCCCAGCAGGGGCTGGAGAGACCCAGTACTTC.

This clone was seen once. This chain links TRBV7-8 with TRBJ1-2; D perhaps matches TRBD1 (6 bases). The CDR3 totals 14 residues. Germline CDR1 is SGHVS and CDR2 is FQNEAQ. V was clipped by 1 base and J by 4 bases, with 10 bases between them. This chain's CDR3 is CASSLGLGGYGYTF. In DNA form, the CDR3 reads TGTGCCAGCAGCTTAGGGTTAGGGGGCTATGGCTACACCTTC.

CDR3 amino acids: CASSPQRLGGKQFF. Written as DNA, the CDR3 is TGTGCCAGCAGCCCCCAACGGTTGGGGGGTAAGCAGTTCTTC. The J gene is TRBJ2-1, the V gene TRBV5-4, with a possible D match to TRBD2 (6 bases). The CDR3 contains 14 residues. CDR1 and CDR2 from the germline V gene are SGHNT and YYREEE (reference sequence). The V end lost 4 bases, the J end lost 11 bases, and 19 bases lay between the germline ends.

The J gene is TRBJ2-4, the V gene TRBV19; TRBD1 is a possible D gene (6 bases). Germline CDR1 LNHDA, CDR2 SQIVND (reference sequence). Deletions cut 5 bases from V and 5 bases from J, with 16 bases between. The CDR3 runs 15 residues. DNA for the CDR3: TGTGCCAGTAGTGTCAGACAGGAAATACAAAACATTCAGTACTTC. Translation: CASSVRQEIQNIQYF.

This chain joins TRBV21-1 and TRBJ1-1; the table's D gene call, TRBD1, was not cross checked with the DNA. TRBV21-1 constitutes a pseudogene. CDR3 length equals 11 residues. The DNA of the CDR3 is TGTGCCAGCAGACAGACAGCCGAAGCTTTCTTT. Amino acids: CASRQTAEAFF.

The chain carries TRBV5-4 and TRBJ2-6; tentatively, D is TRBD1 or TRBD2 (5 bases each). Germline-derived CDR1 and CDR2 are SGHNT and YYREEE (reference sequence). The CDR3 totals 16 residues. V was trimmed by 3 bases and J by 0 bases, leaving 10 bases between them. CDR3 residues: CASSSGPNSGANVLTF. Written as DNA, the CDR3 is TGTGCCAGCAGCTCGGGACCGAACTCTGGGGCCAACGTCCTGACTTTC.

The V and J genes are TRBV2 and TRBJ2-2; 13 bases match TRBD2. V shed 4 bases and J 4 bases; nucleotides not matched to a gene: 3. This CDR3 is built from 16 residues. The germline V gene has CDR1 SNHLY and CDR2 FYNNEI. The CDR3 DNA is TGTGCCAGCAGTGGGACTAGCGGGGGCATCACCGGGGAGCTGTTTTTT. Translated, it gives CASSGTSGGITGELFF.

This chain uses TRBV2 with TRBJ1-1; D not certain. Looked up from germline, CDR1 is SNHLY and CDR2 is FYNNEI. This CDR3 has 15 residues. Trimming left V 5 bases short and J 0 bases short, with 13 bases between. The CDR3 DNA sequence: TGTGCCAGCAGTCCCTCCCAGGTAATGAACACTGAAGCTTTCTTT. It yields the protein CASSPSQVMNTEAFF.

This chain links TRBV7-2 with TRBJ2-5, with D possibly called TRBD1 or TRBD2 (6 bases each). The germline V gene has CDR1 SGHTA and CDR2 FQGNSA. This CDR3 has 13 residues. V was shortened by 4 bases and J by 5 bases, with 11 bases between the two germline ends. In DNA, the CDR3 is TGTGCCAGCAGCTACCAGGGGAGGGAGACCCAGTACTTC. Protein: CASSYQGRETQYF.

This clone occurred a few times. The genes are TRBV5-6 and TRBJ1-6; 9 bases agree with TRBD1. The CDR3 is made up of 16 amino acids. The germline V gene encodes CDR1 SGHDT and CDR2 YYEEEE. Trimming cost V 0 bases and J 11 bases; bases outside gene matches: 9. The CDR3 DNA reads as TGTGCCAGCAGCTTGGCCGGGGACAGGGTCCGTCCACCCCTCCACTTT. It encodes CASSLAGDRVRPPLHF.

This chain joins TRBV7-9 and TRBJ2-5, with 8 bases matching TRBD1. V gave up 3 bases and J gave up 5 bases; unmatched junction bases: 5. This CDR3 has 14 amino acids. Germline V gene sequence: CDR1 SEHNR, CDR2 FQNEAQ (reference sequence). Here the CDR3 reads CASSFQGARETQYF. CDR3 bases: TGTGCCAGCAGCTTCCAGGGGGCAAGGGAGACCCAGTACTTC. Together with reference TRBV7-9 and TRBJ2-5, the CDR3 gives the full variable domain: DTGVSQNPRHKITKRGQNVTFRCDPISEHNRLYWYRQTLGQGPEFLTYFQNEAQLEKSRLLSDRFSAERPKGSFSTLEIQRTEQGDSAMYLCASSFQGARETQYFGPGTRLLVL.

A few counts support this clone. The chain employs TRBV11-3 and TRBJ1-1; possibly TRBD1 for D (5 bases). Looked up from germline, CDR1 is SGHNT and CDR2 is YENEEA. The CDR3 sequence is 12 residues long. V was shortened by 8 bases and J by 0 bases, with 7 bases between the two germline ends. The CDR3, as DNA: TGTGCCAGCGCAGGGATGAACACTGAAGCTTTCTTT. Its translation: CASAGMNTEAFF.

Only a few counts were recorded for this clone. The V and J genes are TRBV28 and TRBJ2-5, with D uncertain. This CDR3 has 15 amino acids. V shed 2 bases and J shed 5 bases, with 15 bases lying between them. Germline CDR1 and CDR2: MDHEN and SYDVKM. In DNA form, the CDR3 reads TGTGCCAGCAGTTTACACCCCGCGGTAGGGGAGACCCAGTACTTC. Encoded protein: CASSLHPAVGETQYF.

The chain recombines TRBV5-6 with TRBJ2-2; D call uncertain. The CDR3 sequence is 15 residues long. Germline V gene data show CDR1 as SGHDT and CDR2 as YYEEEE. Trimming took 0 bases from V and 4 from J, leaving 10 bases between them. The CDR3 protein is CASSLVPVGTGELFF. The CDR3 nucleotides read TGTGCCAGCAGCTTGGTTCCGGTGGGCACCGGGGAGCTGTTTTTT.